The T cell receptor (beta chain) described here comes from a study of monozygotic twins with inflammatory bowel disease. General observations from the study: In the analysis, different T cell subtypes could not be told apart.

Each CDR3 protein gets one entry in TCRdb, which reprocessed the 5' RACE reads and gives no DNA. This repertoire includes 350,000 to 400,000 distinct CDR3 sequences. This CDR3 spans 16 amino acids. Germline V gives CDR1 SEHNR, CDR2 FQNEAQ (reference sequence). Comments on this clonotype: Antigen specificity is unknown.

J is TRBJ2-7 and V is TRBV7-9; TCRdb's assignment of TRBD1 cannot be checked, as there is no DNA. This TCR derives from a human donor with ulcerative colitis or Crohn's disease, or a healthy co-twin of an affected twin (not recorded which). Sample: blood. The CDR3 here is CASSSTVYRPSYEQYF.